Each of the 8 T cell receptor beta chains below was sequenced from the same sample in a study of a mutant IDH1 vaccine in newly diagnosed glioma. The time point was: week 47, end of study. One vaccine dose held 300 ug of mutant IDH1 20-mer peptide and came with topical imiquimod. These TCRs' antigens remain unknown. Measured with immunoSEQ multiplex PCR; TCRdb has only the in-frame clones, and not every one. The table shows around 54,000 clones, with around 86% occurring only once. The sample in question was PBMCs, obtained from a glioma patient whose treatment included an IDH1 peptide vaccine. The receptors come from a woman in her forties or fifties with glioma.

The gene calls are TRBV6-8 and TRBJ2-6; tentative D call: TRBD1 (6 bases). The germline CDR1 and CDR2 sequences are MNHGY and SAAAGT. The CDR3 consists of 20 residues. V lost 6 bases, J lost 2 bases, and 26 bases lay in between. This chain's CDR3 is CASRPVRDTPWGTGANVLTF. The CDR3 DNA sequence: TGTGCCAGCAGGCCCGTCCGGGACACCCCATGGGGAACTGGGGCCAACGTCCTGACTTTC.

The chain is built from TRBV6-5 and TRBJ2-1; D might be TRBD2 (6 bases). V lost 4 bases and J 2 bases, leaving 12 bases between the germline ends. The CDR3 length is 15 residues. Germline CDR1 reads MNHEY; CDR2 reads SVGAGI. The CDR3 coding sequence is TGTGCCAGCAGTTCCGCCGGGGGACCCTACAATGAGCAGTTCTTC. This gives the protein CASSSAGGPYNEQFF.

This clone was seen once. This rearrangement joins TRBV27 to TRBJ1-1, with D possibly matching TRBD1 (5 bases). Germline assignment: CDR1 MNHEY and CDR2 SMNVEV (reference sequence). The CDR3 runs to 15 residues. V shed 5 bases and J shed 3 bases, with 16 bases lying between them. The CDR3 is CASSTLRGADTEAFF. The CDR3 coding sequence is TGTGCCAGCAGTACTCTTAGGGGCGCCGACACTGAAGCTTTCTTT.

The chain couples TRBV4-2 to TRBJ1-5, with D unclear. Germline CDR1 and CDR2: LGHNA and YNFKEQ. The CDR3 totals 14 residues. V was pared by 0 bases and J by 2 bases, with 5 bases between. The CDR3, as DNA: TGTGCCAGCAGCCAAGATGGAGGCAATCAGCCCCAGCATTTT. It encodes CASSQDGGNQPQHF.

The CDR3 coding sequence is TGCGCCAGCAGCCTAGGGACAGCTCGTGAAGCTTTCTTT. Residues: CASSLGTAREAFF. This rearrangement joins TRBV5-1 to TRBJ1-1, with 7 nucleotides matching TRBD1. V shed 4 bases and J 7 bases; nucleotides not matched to a gene: 7. CDR3 length: 13 residues. Looked up from germline, CDR1 is SGHRS and CDR2 is YFSETQ.

This clone was seen once. The J gene is TRBJ2-2, the V gene TRBV7-2; D not resolved. The germline V gene encodes CDR1 SGHTA and CDR2 FQGNSA. The CDR3 has 16 residues. The germline V and J ends were trimmed by 0 bases and 1 base, with 9 bases remaining between them. In nucleotides, the CDR3 is TGTGCCAGCAGCTTAGCTATAGCCCTGAACACCGGGGAGCTGTTTTTT. Its protein product is CASSLAIALNTGELFF. Drawing the rest from reference TRBV7-2 and TRBJ2-2, the complete variable domain is GAGVSQSPSNKVTEKGKDVELRCDPISGHTALYWYRQSLGQGLEFLIYFQGNSAPDKSGLPSDRFSAERTGGSVSTLTIQRTQQEDSAVYLCASSLAIALNTGELFFGEGSRLTVL.

This clone was seen once. The chain combines TRBV5-1 with TRBJ1-1, with 7 bases identical to TRBD1. Germline V CDR1 and CDR2: SGHRS, YFSETQ. This CDR3 region has 15 residues. V gave up 4 bases and J gave up 5 bases; unmatched junction bases: 11. As DNA, the CDR3 is TGCGCCAGCAGCCCCGTCCCAGGGGGGTCGACTGAAGCTTTCTTT. The encoded protein is CASSPVPGGSTEAFF.

V usage is TRBV20-1 and J usage is TRBJ2-3; D may correspond to TRBD1 or TRBD2 (5 bases each). The CDR3 extends over 11 amino acids. The V and J ends lost 2 bases and 10 bases respectively, with 10 bases between them. Germline V gene data show CDR1 as DFQATT and CDR2 as SNEGSKA (reference sequence). The CDR3 spells CSARSGGAQYF. The CDR3, as DNA: TGCAGTGCTAGAAGTGGGGGAGCGCAGTATTTT.